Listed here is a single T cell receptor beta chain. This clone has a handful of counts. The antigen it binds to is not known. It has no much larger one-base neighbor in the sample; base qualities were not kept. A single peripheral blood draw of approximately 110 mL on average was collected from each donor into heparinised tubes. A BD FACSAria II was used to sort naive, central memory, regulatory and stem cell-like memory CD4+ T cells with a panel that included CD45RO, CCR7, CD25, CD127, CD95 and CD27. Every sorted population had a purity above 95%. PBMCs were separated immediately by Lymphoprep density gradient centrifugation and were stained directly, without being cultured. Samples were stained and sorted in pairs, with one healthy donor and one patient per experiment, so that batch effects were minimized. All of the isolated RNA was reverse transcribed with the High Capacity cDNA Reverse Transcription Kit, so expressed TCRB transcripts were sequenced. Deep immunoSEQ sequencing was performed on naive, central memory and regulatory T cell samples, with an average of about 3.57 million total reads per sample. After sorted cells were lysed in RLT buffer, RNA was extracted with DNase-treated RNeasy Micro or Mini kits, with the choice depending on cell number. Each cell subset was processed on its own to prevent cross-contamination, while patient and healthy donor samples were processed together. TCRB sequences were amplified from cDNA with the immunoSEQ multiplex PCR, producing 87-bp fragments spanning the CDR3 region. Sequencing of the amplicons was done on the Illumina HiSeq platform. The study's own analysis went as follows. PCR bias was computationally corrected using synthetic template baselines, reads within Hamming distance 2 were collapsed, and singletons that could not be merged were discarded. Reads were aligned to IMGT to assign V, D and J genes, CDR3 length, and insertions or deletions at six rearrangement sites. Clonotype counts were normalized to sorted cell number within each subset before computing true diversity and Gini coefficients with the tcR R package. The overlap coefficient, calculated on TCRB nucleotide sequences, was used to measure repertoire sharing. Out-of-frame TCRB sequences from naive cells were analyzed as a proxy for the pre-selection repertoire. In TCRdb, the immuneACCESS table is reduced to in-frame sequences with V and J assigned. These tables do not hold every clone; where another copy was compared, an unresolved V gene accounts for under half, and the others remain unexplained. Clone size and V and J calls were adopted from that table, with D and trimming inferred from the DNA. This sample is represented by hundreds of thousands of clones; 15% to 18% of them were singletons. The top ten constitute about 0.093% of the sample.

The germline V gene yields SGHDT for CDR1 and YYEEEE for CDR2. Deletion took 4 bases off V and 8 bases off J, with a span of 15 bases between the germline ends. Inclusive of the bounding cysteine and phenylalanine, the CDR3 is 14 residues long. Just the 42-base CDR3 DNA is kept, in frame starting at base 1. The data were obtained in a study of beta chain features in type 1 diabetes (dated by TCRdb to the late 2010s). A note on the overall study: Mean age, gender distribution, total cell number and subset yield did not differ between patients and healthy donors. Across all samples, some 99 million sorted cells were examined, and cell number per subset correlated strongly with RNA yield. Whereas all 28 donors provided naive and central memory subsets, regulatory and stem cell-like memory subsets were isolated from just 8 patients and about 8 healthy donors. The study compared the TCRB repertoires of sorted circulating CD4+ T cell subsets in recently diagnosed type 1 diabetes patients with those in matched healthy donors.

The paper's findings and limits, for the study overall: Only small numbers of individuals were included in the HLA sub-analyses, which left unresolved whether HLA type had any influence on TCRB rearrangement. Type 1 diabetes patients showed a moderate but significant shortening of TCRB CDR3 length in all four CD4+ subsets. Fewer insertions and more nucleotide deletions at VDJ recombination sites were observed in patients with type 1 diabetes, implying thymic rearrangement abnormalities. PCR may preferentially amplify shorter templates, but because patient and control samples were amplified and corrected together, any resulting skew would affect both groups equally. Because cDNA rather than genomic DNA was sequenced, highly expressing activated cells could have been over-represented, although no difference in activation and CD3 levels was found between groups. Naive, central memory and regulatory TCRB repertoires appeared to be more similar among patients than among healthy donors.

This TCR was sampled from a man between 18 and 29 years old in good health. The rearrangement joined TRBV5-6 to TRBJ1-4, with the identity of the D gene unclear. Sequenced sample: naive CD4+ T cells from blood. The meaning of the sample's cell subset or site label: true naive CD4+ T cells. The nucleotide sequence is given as TGTGCCAGCAGCGGAGCAGGTCAAACGGAAAAACTGTTTTTT. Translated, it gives CASSGAGQTEKLFF.